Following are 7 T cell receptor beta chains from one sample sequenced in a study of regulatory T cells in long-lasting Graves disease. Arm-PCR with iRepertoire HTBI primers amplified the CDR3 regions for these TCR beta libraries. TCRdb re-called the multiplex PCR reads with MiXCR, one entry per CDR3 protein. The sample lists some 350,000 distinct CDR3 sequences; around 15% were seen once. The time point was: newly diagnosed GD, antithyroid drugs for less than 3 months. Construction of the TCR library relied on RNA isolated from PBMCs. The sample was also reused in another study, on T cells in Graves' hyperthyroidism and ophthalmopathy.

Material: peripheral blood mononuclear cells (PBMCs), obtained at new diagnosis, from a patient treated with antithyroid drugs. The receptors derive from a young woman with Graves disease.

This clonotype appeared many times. CDR3 sequence: CASSGTSGGNTGELFF. CDR3 coding DNA: TGTGCCAGCAGCGGAACTAGCGGGGGGAACACCGGGGAGCTGTTTTTT. The chain links TRBV11-3 to TRBJ2-2; TRBD2 matches 11 bases. The CDR3 contains 16 residues. Germline lookup yields CDR1 SGHNT and CDR2 YENEEA. Germline trimming cut 5 bases from V and 1 base from J; bases unmatched to any gene: 3.

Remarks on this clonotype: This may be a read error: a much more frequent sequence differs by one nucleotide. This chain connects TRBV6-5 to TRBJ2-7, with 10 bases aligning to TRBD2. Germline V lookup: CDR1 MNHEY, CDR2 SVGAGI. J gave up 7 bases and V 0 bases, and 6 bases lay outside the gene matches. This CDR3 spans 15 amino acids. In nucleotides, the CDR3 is TGTGCCAGCAGTTACTCGGCTAGCGGGAGCAATGAGCAGTACTTC. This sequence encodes CASSYSASGSNEQYF.

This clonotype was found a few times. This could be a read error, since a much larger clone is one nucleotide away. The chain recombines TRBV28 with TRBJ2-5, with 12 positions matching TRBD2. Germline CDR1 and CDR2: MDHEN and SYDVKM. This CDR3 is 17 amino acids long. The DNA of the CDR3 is TGTGCCAGCAGGTTATCACTAGCGGGAGGATACCAAGAGACCCAGTACTTC. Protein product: CASRLSLAGGYQETQYF.

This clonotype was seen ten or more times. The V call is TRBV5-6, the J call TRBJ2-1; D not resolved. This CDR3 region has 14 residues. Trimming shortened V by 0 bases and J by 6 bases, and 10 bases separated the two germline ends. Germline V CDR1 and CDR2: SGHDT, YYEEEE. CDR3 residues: CASSLVGPGNEQFF. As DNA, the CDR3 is TGTGCCAGCAGCTTGGTAGGCCCAGGCAATGAGCAGTTCTTC.

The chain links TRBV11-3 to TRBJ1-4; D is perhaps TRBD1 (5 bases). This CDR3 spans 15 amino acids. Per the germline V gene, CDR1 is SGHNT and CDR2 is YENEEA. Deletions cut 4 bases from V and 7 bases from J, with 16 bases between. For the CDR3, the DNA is TGTGCCAGCAGCTCTAGGGGCCTTCACGGTGAAAAACTGTTTTTT. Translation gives CASSSRGLHGEKLFF.

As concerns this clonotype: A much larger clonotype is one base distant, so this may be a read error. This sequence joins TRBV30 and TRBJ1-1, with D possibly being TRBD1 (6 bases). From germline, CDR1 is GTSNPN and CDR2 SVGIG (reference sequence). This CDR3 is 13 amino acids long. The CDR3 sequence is CTWSRTENAEAFF. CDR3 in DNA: TGTACCTGGAGTCGGACAGAGAACGCTGAAGCTTTCTTT.

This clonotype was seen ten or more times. CDR3 amino acids: CAWRSRVGSGYTF. The CDR3 coding sequence is TGTGCCTGGAGAAGCAGGGTGGGGAGTGGCTACACCTTC. V is TRBV30 and J is TRBJ1-2; tentative D call: TRBD1 (5 bases). Germline CDR1 reads GTSNPN; CDR2 reads SVGIG (reference sequence). Deletions cut 3 bases from V and 7 bases from J, with 15 bases between. There are 13 residues in the CDR3.